Below are 26 T cell receptor beta chains sequenced from a single sample in a study of synovial regulatory T cells in juvenile arthritis. Measured with immunoSEQ multiplex PCR; TCRdb has only the in-frame clones, and not every one. Its table lists several hundred clones. Each patient with active arthritis gave synovial fluid along with matched peripheral blood. Sequencing used Treg cells from the synovium. The receptors originated from a donor between 2 and 29 years old with juvenile idiopathic arthritis.

In terms of frequency, this clone is medium-sized (0.01 to 0.1%). V usage is TRBV5-1 and J usage is TRBJ2-7. The germline gives CDR1 SGHRS, CDR2 YFSETQ. The CDR3 has 14 amino acids. This entry has no DNA. The CDR3 loop is CASRRVGASYEQYF.

This clone shows up as medium-sized by frequency. The gene calls are TRBV7-3 and TRBJ2-1. Germline V CDR1 and CDR2: SGHTA, FQGTGA. The CDR3 has 12 amino acids. DNA is not recorded here. The CDR3: CASSLEYGPQFF.

This clone is medium-sized (0.01 to 0.1%) by frequency. The gene calls are TRBV7-9 and TRBJ1-3; checking the TCRdb D call of TRBD1 is not possible without DNA. This CDR3 spans 11 amino acids. No nucleotide data were recorded. Per germline, CDR1 SEHNR and CDR2 FQNEAQ (reference sequence). CDR3: CASTTGNTIYF.

This clone ranks as medium-sized in terms of frequency. The chain carries TRBV6-1 and TRBJ2-1; TCRdb's D call, TRBD1, is unchecked because there is no DNA. CDR1 and CDR2 from the germline V gene are MNHNS and SASEGT. CDR3 length: 14 residues. No DNA sequence was recorded. This CDR3 is CASGRTGSVNEQFF.

This clone is deemed medium-sized by its frequency. CDR3 residues: CASSIYFAGGKNTEAFF. The rearrangement joins TRBV19 to TRBJ1-1. The CDR3 has 17 residues. The DNA sequence is not available. From germline, CDR1 is LNHDA and CDR2 SQIVND (reference sequence).

This clone registers medium-sized by frequency. This CDR3 is CASSWDSSYEQYF. The chain carries TRBV5-1 and TRBJ2-7; TCRdb outputs TRBD1, but without DNA this stays unchecked. Germline CDR1 SGHRS, CDR2 YFSETQ. This CDR3 has 13 amino acids. No DNA sequence was recorded.

Considering frequency, this clone is medium-sized. This chain connects TRBV27 to TRBJ1-1; with no DNA, the TCRdb D assignment of TRBD1 cannot be verified. The CDR3 is 14 residues long. DNA was not recorded. Germline-derived CDR1 and CDR2 are MNHEY and SMNVEV (reference sequence). The CDR3 is CASSSGDRQVEAFF.

This clone is deemed medium-sized by its frequency. This rearrangement joins TRBV7-3 to TRBJ2-3; TCRdb's D gene call, TRBD1, goes unchecked for lack of DNA. The CDR3 consists of 15 residues. The DNA is not on file. Germline lookup yields CDR1 SGHTA and CDR2 FQGTGA. CDR3 residues: CASSRDRGNPDTQYF.

This clone is labeled medium-sized based on frequency. The chain couples TRBV5-4 to TRBJ2-3; TCRdb designates TRBD2, a call that cannot be tested without DNA. In germline, CDR1 is SGHNT, CDR2 YYREEE (reference sequence). The CDR3 extends over 15 amino acids. The protein alone is recorded here. The CDR3 reads CASSLGSRNADTQYF.

This clone counts as large by frequency. This chain joins TRBV7-9 and TRBJ2-5; the TCRdb call, TRBD1, lacks DNA for checking. Looked up from germline, CDR1 is SEHNR and CDR2 is FQNEAQ (reference sequence). There are 17 residues in the CDR3. No DNA is listed. The CDR3 loop reads CASSPRDRVFGQETQYF.

In terms of frequency, this clone is medium-sized. CDR3 residues: CASRQAGGPPDTQYF. V is TRBV5-5 and J is TRBJ2-3; TCRdb indicates TRBD2, and absent DNA this call remains unverified. This CDR3 has 15 residues. The DNA sequence is not available. CDR1 and CDR2 (germline): SGHKS, YYEKEE (reference sequence).

Its frequency marks this clone as medium-sized (0.01 to 0.1%). The CDR3 protein is CASSPTGVGRETQYF. This chain uses TRBV5-4 with TRBJ2-5; without DNA, the TCRdb call of TRBD1 cannot be checked. The V gene's germline CDR1 is SGHNT and CDR2 YYREEE (reference sequence). The CDR3 loop spans 15 amino acids. No DNA is given.

This clone is deemed medium-sized by its frequency. V and J are TRBV30 and TRBJ1-5. Germline V gives CDR1 GTSNPN, CDR2 SVGIG (reference sequence). The CDR3 totals 13 residues. No DNA sequence is on record. CDR3 region: CAWSELGDQPQHF. Full variable domain (remainder filled in from reference TRBV30 and TRBJ1-5): SQTIHQWPATLVQPVGSPLSLECTVEGTSNPNLYWYRQAAGRGLQLLFYSVGIGQISSEVPQNLSASRPQDRQFILSSKKLLLSDSGFYLCAWSELGDQPQHFGDGTRLSIL.

The chain couples TRBV2 to TRBJ1-2. This CDR3 has 13 residues. Only the protein is available. Germline V gene data show CDR1 as SNHLY and CDR2 as FYNNEI. The CDR3 here is CASKRKVSGGYPF. The full variable domain, with the rest looked up from reference TRBV2 and TRBJ1-2, is EPEVTQTPSHQVTQMGQEVILRCVPISNHLYFYWYRQILGQKVEFLVSFYNNEISEKSEIFDDQFSVERPDGSNFTLKIRSTKLEDSAMYFCASKRKVSGGYPFGSGTRLTVV.

This clone ranks as medium-sized in terms of frequency. V and J are TRBV7-2 and TRBJ1-1; TCRdb gives TRBD1 as the D gene, but with no DNA this cannot be confirmed. In germline, CDR1 is SGHTA, CDR2 FQGNSA. The CDR3 totals 16 residues. No DNA sequence is on record. The chain's CDR3 is CASSLGPSGTGLEAFF.

The rearrangement links TRBV6-5 to TRBJ1-2; with no DNA, the TCRdb D assignment of TRBD1 cannot be verified. Looked up from germline, CDR1 is MNHEY and CDR2 is SVGAGI. This CDR3 spans 12 amino acids. No DNA was logged. CDR3 in amino acids: CAIADRVDGYTF.

Measured by frequency, this clone is large. CDR3 protein: CASSEGTGRKLFF. The rearrangement uses TRBV10-1 and TRBJ1-4; TCRdb indicates TRBD1, and absent DNA this call remains unverified. Per germline, CDR1 WNHNN and CDR2 SYGVQD (reference sequence). The CDR3 length is 13 residues. The DNA sequence is not available.

By frequency, this clone registers medium-sized. The chain carries TRBV6-5 and TRBJ1-1. Germline assignment: CDR1 MNHEY and CDR2 SVGAGI. This CDR3 has 13 amino acids. Only the protein is on record. This chain's CDR3 is CASRGSGGTEAFF.

This clone is medium-sized (0.01 to 0.1%) by frequency. The chain employs TRBV9 and TRBJ1-3. The CDR3 extends over 13 amino acids. DNA was not recorded. Germline V lookup: CDR1 SGDLS, CDR2 YYNGEE. This chain's CDR3 is CASSSNRANTIYF.

This chain uses TRBV9 with TRBJ2-3; TCRdb outputs TRBD2, but without DNA this stays unchecked. This CDR3 comprises 19 residues. DNA is not on record. The V gene's germline CDR1 is SGDLS and CDR2 YYNGEE. The CDR3 region is CASSLTGSSGSWGTDTQYF. Looking up the rest from reference TRBV9 and TRBJ2-3 gives the full variable domain: DSGVTQTPKHLITATGQRVTLRCSPRSGDLSVYWYQQSLDQGLQFLIQYYNGEERAKGNILERFSAQQFPDLHSELNLSSLELGDSALYFCASSLTGSSGSWGTDTQYFGPGTRLTVL.

This clone registers medium-sized (0.01 to 0.1%) by frequency. This chain connects TRBV19 to TRBJ2-7; as DNA is missing, the TRBD2 call by TCRdb cannot be tested. The germline gives CDR1 LNHDA, CDR2 SQIVND (reference sequence). This CDR3 is built from 15 residues. DNA is not on record. CDR3 amino acids: CASSAQGGRVYEQYF.

V is TRBV25-1 and J is TRBJ1-1. This CDR3 region has 14 residues. The record lacks a DNA sequence. Germline V gene lookup returns CDR1 MGHDK and CDR2 SYGVNS. The CDR3 sequence is CASKSVVGNTEAFF.

This clone is classed as medium-sized by frequency. This chain joins TRBV5-1 and TRBJ2-5; checking the TCRdb D call of TRBD1 is not possible without DNA. In germline, CDR1 is SGHRS, CDR2 YFSETQ. This CDR3 contains 15 residues. DNA was not recorded. The chain's CDR3 is CASSLAQGGGETQYF.

This clone is medium-sized (0.01 to 0.1%) by frequency. This chain links TRBV15 with TRBJ2-4; with no DNA, the TCRdb D assignment of TRBD2 cannot be verified. Germline loops: CDR1 LNHNV, CDR2 YYDKDF (reference sequence). The CDR3 consists of 16 residues. The DNA is not on file. This CDR3 is CATSRDRSRFKNIQYF.

Frequency places this clone as medium-sized. The chain couples TRBV7-9 to TRBJ1-2; the TCRdb call, TRBD1, lacks DNA for checking. The CDR3 is 15 amino acids. No DNA is given. Germline V gene sequence: CDR1 SEHNR, CDR2 FQNEAQ (reference sequence). This CDR3 reads CASSLESSRIRGYTF. Full variable domain (missing parts from reference TRBV7-9 and TRBJ1-2): DTGVSQNPRHKITKRGQNVTFRCDPISEHNRLYWYRQTLGQGPEFLTYFQNEAQLEKSRLLSDRFSAERPKGSFSTLEIQRTEQGDSAMYLCASSLESSRIRGYTFGSGTRLTVV.

Its frequency marks this clone as medium-sized. The chain has TRBV6-1 and TRBJ1-2. CDR3 size: 14 residues. The DNA sequence is not available. Germline V gene data show CDR1 as MNHNS and CDR2 as SASEGT. CDR3 residues: CASRKAGDNYGYTF.